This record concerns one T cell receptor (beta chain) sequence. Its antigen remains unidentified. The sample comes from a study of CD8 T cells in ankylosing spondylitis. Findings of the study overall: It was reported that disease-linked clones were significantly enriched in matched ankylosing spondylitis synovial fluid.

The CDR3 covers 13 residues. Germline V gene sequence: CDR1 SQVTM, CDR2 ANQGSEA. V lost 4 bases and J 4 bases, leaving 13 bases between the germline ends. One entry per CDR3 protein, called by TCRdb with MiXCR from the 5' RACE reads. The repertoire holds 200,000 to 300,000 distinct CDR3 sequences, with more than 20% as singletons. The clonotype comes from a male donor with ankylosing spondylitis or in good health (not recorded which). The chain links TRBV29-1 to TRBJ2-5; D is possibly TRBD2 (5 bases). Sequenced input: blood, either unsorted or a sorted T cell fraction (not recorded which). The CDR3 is CSVGGAFGETQYF. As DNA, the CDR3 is TGCAGCGTTGGGGGAGCGTTCGGAGAGACCCAGTACTTC.